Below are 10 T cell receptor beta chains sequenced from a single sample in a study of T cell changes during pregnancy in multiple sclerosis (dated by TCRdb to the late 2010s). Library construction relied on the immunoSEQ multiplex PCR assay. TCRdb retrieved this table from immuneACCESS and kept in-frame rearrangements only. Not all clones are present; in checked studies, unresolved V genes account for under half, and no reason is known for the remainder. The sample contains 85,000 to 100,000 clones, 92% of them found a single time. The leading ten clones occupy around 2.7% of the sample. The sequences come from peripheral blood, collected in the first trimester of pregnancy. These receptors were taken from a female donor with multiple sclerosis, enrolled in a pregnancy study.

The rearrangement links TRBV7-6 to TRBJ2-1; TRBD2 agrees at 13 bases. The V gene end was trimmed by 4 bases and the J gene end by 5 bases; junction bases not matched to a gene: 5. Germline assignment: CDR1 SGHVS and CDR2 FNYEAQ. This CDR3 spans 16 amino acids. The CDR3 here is CASSWTSGRYDNEQFF. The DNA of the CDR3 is TGTGCCAGCAGCTGGACTAGCGGGAGATATGACAATGAGCAGTTCTTC.

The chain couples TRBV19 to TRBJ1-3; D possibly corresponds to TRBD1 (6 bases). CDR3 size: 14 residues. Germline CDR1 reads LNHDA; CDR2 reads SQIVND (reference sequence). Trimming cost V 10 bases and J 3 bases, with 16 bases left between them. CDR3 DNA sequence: TGTGCCACCCAGGGGCCAGGGTATGGAAACACCATATATTTT. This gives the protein CATQGPGYGNTIYF.

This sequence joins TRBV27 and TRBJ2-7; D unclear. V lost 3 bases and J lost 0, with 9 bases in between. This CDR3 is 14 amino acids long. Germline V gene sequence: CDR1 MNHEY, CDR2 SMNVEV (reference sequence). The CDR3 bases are TGTGCCAGCAGTTTTAGTGGTGGCTCCTACGAGCAGTACTTC. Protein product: CASSFSGGSYEQYF.

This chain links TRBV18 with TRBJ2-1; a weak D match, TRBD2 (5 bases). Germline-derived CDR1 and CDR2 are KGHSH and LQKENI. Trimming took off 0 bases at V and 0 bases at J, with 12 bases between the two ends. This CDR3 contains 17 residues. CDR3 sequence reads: CASSPPAGPSSYNEQFF. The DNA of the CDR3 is TGTGCCAGCTCACCACCGGCGGGTCCGAGCTCCTACAATGAGCAGTTCTTC.

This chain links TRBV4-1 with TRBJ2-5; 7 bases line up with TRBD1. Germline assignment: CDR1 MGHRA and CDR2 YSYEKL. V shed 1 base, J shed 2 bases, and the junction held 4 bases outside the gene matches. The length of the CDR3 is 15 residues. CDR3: CASSQGDSDQETQYF. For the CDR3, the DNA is TGCGCCAGCAGCCAAGGGGACAGTGATCAAGAGACCCAGTACTTC.

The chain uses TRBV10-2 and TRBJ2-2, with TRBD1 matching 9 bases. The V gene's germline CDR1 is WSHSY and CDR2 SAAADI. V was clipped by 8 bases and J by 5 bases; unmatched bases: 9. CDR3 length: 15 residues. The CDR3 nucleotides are TGCGCCAGCCCGTCCCGGGACAGGGTTACCGGGGAGCTGTTTTTT. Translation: CASPSRDRVTGELFF.

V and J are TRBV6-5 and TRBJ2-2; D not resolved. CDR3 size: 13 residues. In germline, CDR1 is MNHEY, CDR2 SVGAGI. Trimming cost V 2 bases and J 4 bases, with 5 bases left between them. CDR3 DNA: TGTGCCAGCAGTTACGGCATCACCGGGGAGCTGTTTTTT. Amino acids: CASSYGITGELFF.

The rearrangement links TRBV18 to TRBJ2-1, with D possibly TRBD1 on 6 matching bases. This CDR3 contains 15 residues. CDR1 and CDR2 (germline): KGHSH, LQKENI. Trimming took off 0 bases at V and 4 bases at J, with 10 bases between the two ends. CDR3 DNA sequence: TGTGCCAGCTCACCACCGACTGGACAGTACAATGAGCAGTTCTTC. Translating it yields CASSPPTGQYNEQFF.

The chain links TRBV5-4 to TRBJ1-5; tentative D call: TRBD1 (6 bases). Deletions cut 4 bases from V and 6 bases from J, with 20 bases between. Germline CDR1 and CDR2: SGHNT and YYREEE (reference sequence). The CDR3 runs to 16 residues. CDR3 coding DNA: TGTGCCAGCAGCCTTGATGGGGGGCGCGGGAGTCAGCCCCAGCATTTT. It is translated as CASSLDGGRGSQPQHF.

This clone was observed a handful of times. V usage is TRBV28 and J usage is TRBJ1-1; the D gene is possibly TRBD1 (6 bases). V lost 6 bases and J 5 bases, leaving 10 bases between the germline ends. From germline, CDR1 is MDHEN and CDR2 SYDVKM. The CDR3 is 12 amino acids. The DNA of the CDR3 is TGTGCCAGCAGATCCGACAGGACTGAAGCTTTCTTT. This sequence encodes CASRSDRTEAFF.